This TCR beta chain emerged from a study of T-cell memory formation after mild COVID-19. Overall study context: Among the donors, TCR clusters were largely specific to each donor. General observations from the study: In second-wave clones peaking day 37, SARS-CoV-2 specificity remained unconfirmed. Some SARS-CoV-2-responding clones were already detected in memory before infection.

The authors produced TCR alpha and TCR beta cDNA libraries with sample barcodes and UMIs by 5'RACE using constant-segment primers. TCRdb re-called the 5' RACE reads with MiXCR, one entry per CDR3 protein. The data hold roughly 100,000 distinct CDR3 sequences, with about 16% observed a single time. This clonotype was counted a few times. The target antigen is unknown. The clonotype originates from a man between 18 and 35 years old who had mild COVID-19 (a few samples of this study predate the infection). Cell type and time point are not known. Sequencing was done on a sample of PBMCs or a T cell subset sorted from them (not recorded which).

In DNA, the CDR3 is TGTGCCACCAGCAGACCCCTTTTCGGCGAAGCTTTCTTT. Its translation is CATSRPLFGEAFF. This rearrangement joins TRBV15 to TRBJ1-1, with D unclear. The CDR3 sequence is 13 residues long. With 2 bases removed from V and 8 bases from J, the gap between germline ends came to 12 bases. The germline CDR1 and CDR2 sequences are LNHNV and YYDKDF (reference sequence).